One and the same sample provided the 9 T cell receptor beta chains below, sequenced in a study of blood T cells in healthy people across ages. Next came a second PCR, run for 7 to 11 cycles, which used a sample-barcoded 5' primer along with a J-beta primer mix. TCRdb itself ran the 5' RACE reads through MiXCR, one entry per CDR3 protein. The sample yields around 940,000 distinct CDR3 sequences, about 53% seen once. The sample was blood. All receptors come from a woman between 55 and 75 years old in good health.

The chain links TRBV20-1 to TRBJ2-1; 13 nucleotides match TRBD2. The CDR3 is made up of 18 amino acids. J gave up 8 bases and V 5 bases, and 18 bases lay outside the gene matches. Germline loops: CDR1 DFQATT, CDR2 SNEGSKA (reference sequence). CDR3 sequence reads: CSARGKFAGTSGIHEQFF. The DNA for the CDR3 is TGCAGTGCTCGAGGGAAATTTGCCGGGACTAGCGGGATTCATGAGCAGTTCTTC.

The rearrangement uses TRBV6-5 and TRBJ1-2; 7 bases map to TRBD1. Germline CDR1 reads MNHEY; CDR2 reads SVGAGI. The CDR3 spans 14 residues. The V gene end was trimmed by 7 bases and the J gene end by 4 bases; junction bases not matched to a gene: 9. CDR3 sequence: CASTPDRSVYGYTF. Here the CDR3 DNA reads TGTGCCAGCACCCCGGACAGGTCGGTCTATGGCTACACCTTC.

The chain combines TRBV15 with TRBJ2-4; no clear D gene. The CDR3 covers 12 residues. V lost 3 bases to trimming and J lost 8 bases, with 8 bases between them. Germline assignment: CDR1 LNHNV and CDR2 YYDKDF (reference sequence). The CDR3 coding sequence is TGTGCCACCAGCAGTTTAAGAGACATTCAGTACTTC. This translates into CATSSLRDIQYF.

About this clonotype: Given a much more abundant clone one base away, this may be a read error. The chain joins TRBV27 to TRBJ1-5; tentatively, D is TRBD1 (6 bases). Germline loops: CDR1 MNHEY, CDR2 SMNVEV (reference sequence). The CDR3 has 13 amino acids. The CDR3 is CAGSLRGDQPQHF. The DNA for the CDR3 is TGTGCCGGCAGTTTAAGGGGGGATCAGCCCCAGCATTTT.

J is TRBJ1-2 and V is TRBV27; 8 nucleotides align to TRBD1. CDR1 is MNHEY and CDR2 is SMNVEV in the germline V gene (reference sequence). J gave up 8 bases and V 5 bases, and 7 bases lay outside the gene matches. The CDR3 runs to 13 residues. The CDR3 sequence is CASSTLQGDGYTF. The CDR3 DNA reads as TGTGCCAGCAGTACCTTACAGGGGGACGGCTACACCTTC.

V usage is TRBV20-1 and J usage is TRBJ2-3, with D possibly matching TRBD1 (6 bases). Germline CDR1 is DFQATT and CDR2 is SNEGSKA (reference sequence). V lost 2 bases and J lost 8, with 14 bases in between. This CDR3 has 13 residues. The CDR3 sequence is CSARPTLGGTQYF. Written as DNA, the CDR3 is TGCAGTGCTAGACCAACCCTAGGGGGTACGCAGTATTTT.

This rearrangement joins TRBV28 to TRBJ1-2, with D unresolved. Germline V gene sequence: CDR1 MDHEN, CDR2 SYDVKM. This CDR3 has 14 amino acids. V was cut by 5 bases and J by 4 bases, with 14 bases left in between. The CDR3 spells CASSPGGTGYGYTF. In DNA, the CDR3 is TGTGCCAGCAGTCCGGGAGGAACGGGCTATGGCTACACCTTC.

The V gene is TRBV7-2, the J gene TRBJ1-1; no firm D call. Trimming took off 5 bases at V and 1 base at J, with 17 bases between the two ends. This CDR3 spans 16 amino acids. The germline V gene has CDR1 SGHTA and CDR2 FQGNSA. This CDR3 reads CASSNRGRSGNTEAFF. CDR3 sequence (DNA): TGTGCCAGCAGCAACAGAGGGCGGTCCGGGAACACTGAAGCTTTCTTT.

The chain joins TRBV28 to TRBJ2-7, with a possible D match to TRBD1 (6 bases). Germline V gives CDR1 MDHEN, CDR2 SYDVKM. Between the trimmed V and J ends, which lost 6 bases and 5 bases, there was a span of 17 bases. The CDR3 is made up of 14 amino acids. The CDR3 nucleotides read TGTGCCAGCAGGGAGACAGGCCCCTTCGACGAGCAGTACTTC. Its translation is CASRETGPFDEQYF. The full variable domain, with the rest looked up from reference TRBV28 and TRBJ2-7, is DVKVTQSSRYLVKRTGEKVFLECVQDMDHENMFWYRQDPGLGLRLIYFSYDVKMKEKGDIPEGYSVSREKKERFSLILESASTNQTSMYLCASRETGPFDEQYFGPGTRLTVT.